This T cell receptor beta chain is from a study of Ad26.COV2.S vaccination and SARS-CoV-2 variants. Described treatment: around 19 received Ad26.COV2.S at low or high dose, single or two shots; a few received placebo; per-sample allocation not given. The samples were gathered on day 63 after the first injection of vaccine or placebo. Sequencing was performed with immunoSEQ multiplex PCR; in TCRdb, only in-frame clones are kept and a portion is missing. Of under 600,000 clones in the sample, roughly 87% are singletons; the top ten hold around 1.8%. Specimen: peripheral blood, collected in a trial of Ad26.COV2.S vaccine versus placebo. The TCR comes from a person aged 18 to 65 who received the Ad26.COV2.S COVID-19 vaccine or a placebo.

The CDR3 is CASSLGGRVGSPLHF. For the CDR3, the DNA is TGTGCCAGCAGCTTGGGGGGCAGGGTAGGTTCACCCCTCCACTTT. The chain is built from TRBV5-6 and TRBJ1-6; tentatively, D is TRBD1 (5 bases). V was trimmed by 0 bases and J by 9 bases, leaving 13 bases between them. The CDR3 contains 15 residues. Germline V CDR1 and CDR2: SGHDT, YYEEEE.